These 2 T cell receptor beta chains came from one sample sequenced in a study of T cell changes during pregnancy in multiple sclerosis. Generated by immunoSEQ multiplex PCR, the TCRdb table keeps only in-frame clones and is missing some. The sample shows over 70,000 clones, approximately 90% of them seen only once. The starting material was peripheral blood, obtained in the first trimester of pregnancy. The receptors come from a female donor in good health, enrolled as a control in a pregnancy study.

The chain combines TRBV18 with TRBJ1-1, with D tentatively TRBD1 (5 bases). The CDR3 is 14 amino acids. The germline V gene encodes CDR1 KGHSH and CDR2 LQKENI. Trimming cost V 4 bases and J 6 bases, with 15 bases left between them. The CDR3: CASSLGTQEAEAFF. For the CDR3, the DNA is TGTGCCAGCTCACTTGGGACTCAGGAGGCTGAAGCTTTCTTT.

The gene calls are TRBV7-9 and TRBJ1-6, with unresolved D. Germline V gene sequence: CDR1 SEHNR, CDR2 FQNEAQ (reference sequence). Trimming took 5 bases from V and 7 from J, leaving 6 bases between them. The CDR3 consists of 12 residues. CDR3 in amino acids: CASSRLNSPLHF. CDR3 bases: TGTGCCAGCAGCCGACTAAATTCACCCCTCCACTTT. Supplemented by reference TRBV7-9 and TRBJ1-6, the full variable domain reads DTGVSQNPRHKITKRGQNVTFRCDPISEHNRLYWYRQTLGQGPEFLTYFQNEAQLEKSRLLSDRFSAERPKGSFSTLEIQRTEQGDSAMYLCASSRLNSPLHFGNGTRLTVT.